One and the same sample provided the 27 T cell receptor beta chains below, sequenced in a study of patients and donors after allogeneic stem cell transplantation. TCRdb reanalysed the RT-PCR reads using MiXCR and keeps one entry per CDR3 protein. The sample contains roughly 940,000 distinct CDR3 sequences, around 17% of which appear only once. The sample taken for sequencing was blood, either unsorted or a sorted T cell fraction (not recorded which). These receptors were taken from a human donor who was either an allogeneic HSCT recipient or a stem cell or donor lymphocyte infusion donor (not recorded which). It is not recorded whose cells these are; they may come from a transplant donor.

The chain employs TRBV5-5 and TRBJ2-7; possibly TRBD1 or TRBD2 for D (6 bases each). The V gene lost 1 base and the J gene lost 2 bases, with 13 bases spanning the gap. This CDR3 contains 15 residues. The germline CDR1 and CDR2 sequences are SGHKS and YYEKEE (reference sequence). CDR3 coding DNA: TGTGCCAGCAGCTTGTCGGGGGCATTAGCCTACGAGCAGTACTTC. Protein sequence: CASSLSGALAYEQYF.

The CDR3 reads CASNPQGGQSYEQYF. The CDR3, as DNA: TGTGCCAGTAACCCCCAGGGTGGACAGTCCTACGAGCAGTACTTC. The chain employs TRBV2 and TRBJ2-7; a weak D match, TRBD1 (6 bases). There are 15 residues in the CDR3. V lost 9 bases to trimming and J lost 1 base, with 19 bases between them. Germline V gives CDR1 SNHLY, CDR2 FYNNEI.

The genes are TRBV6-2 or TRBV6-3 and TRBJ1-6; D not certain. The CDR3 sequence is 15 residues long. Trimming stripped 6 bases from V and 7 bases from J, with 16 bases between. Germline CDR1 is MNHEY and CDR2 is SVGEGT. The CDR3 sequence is CASSPRTTGNSPLHF. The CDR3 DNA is TGTGCCAGCAGCCCCAGGACGACTGGAAATTCACCCCTCCACTTT.

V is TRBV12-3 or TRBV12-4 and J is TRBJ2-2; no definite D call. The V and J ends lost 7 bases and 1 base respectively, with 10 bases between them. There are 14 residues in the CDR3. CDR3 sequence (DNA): TGTGCCAGCACCATGATGCGGAACACCGGGGAGCTGTTTTTT. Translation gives CASTMMRNTGELFF.

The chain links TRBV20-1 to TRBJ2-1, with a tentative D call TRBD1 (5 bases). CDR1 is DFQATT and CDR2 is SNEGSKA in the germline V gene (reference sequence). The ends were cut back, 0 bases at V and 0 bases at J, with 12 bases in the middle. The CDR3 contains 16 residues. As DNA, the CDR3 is TGCAGTGCTAGAGATCTTTCAGGGCCCTCCTACAATGAGCAGTTCTTC. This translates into CSARDLSGPSYNEQFF.

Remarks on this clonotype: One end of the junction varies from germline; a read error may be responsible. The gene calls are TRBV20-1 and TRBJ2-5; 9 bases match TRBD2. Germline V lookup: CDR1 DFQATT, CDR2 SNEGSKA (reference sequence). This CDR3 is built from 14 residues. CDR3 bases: TGCAGTGCTAGAGGCGCGGGAGGGGGAGAGTCCCAGTACTTC. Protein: CSARGAGGGESQYF.

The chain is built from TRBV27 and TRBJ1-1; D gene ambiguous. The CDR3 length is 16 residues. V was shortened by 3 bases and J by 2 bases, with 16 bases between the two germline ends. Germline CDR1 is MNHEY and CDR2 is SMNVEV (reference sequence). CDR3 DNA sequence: TGTGCCAGCAGTTTTACCCGGGTTCCGATTAACACTGAAGCTTTCTTT. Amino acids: CASSFTRVPINTEAFF.

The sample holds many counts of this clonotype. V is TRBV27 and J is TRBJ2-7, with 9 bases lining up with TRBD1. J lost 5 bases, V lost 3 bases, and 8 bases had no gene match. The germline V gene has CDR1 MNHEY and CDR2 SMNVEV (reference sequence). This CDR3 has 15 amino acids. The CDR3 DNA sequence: TGTGCCAGCAGTTTCACCCCGGGACAGGGCAACGAGCAGTACTTC. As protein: CASSFTPGQGNEQYF.

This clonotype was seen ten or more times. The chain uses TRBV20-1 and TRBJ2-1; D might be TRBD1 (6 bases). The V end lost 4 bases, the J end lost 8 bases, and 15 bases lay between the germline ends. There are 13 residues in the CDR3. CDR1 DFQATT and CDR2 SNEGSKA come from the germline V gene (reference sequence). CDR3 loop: CSAIIQGIHEQFF. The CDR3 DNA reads TGCAGTGCTATCATACAGGGTATCCATGAGCAGTTCTTC.

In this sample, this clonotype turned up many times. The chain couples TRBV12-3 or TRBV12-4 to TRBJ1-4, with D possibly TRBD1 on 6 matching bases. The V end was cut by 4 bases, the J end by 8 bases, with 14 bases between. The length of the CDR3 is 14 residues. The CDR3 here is CASSSGGLGEKLFF. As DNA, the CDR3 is TGTGCCAGCAGTTCCGGGGGGCTGGGAGAAAAACTGTTTTTT.

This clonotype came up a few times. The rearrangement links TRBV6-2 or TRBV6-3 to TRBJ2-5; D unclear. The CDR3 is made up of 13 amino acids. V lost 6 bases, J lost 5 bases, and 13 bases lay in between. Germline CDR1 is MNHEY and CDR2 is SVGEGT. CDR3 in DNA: TGTGCCAGCAGACACGGGCTCCGGGAGACCCAGTACTTC. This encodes CASRHGLRETQYF.

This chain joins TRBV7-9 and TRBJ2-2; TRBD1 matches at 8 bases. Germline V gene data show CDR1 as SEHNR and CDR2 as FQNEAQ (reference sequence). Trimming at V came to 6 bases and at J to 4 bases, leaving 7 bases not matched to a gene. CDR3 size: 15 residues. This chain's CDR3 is CASSLWTGPTGELFF. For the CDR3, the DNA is TGTGCCAGCAGTCTCTGGACAGGGCCCACCGGGGAGCTGTTTTTT.

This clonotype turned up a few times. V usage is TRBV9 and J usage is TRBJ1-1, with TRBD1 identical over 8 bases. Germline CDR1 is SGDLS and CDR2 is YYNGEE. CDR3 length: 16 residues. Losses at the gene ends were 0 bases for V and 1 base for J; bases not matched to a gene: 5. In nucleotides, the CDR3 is TGTGCCAGCAGCGTAGGATTCGGACAGGGGAACACTGAAGCTTTCTTT. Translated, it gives CASSVGFGQGNTEAFF.

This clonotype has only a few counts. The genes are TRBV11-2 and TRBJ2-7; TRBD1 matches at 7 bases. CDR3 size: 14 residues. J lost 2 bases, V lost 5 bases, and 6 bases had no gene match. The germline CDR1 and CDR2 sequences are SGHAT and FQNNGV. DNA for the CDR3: TGTGCCAGCAGCCTCCCAAGGGGGCCCTACGAGCAGTACTTC. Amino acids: CASSLPRGPYEQYF.

The CDR3 region is CAWSDFSYEQYF. DNA of the CDR3: TGTGCCTGGAGTGACTTCTCCTACGAGCAGTACTTC. This sequence joins TRBV30 and TRBJ2-7; D remains unclear. The V gene's germline CDR1 is GTSNPN and CDR2 SVGIG (reference sequence). CDR3 length equals 12 residues. Trimming cost V 1 base and J 0 bases, with 4 bases left between them.

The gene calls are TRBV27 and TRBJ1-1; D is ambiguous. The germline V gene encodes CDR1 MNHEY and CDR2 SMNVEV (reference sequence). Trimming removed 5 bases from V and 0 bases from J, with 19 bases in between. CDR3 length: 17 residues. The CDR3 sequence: CASSPYRRGLMNTEAFF. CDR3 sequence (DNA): TGTGCCAGCAGTCCCTATCGACGGGGATTAATGAACACTGAAGCTTTCTTT.

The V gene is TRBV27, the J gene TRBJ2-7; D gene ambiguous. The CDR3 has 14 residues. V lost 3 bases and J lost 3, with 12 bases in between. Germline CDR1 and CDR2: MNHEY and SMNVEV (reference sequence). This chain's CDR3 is CASSFGPAFYEQYF. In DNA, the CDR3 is TGTGCCAGCAGTTTCGGCCCCGCTTTCTACGAGCAGTACTTC.

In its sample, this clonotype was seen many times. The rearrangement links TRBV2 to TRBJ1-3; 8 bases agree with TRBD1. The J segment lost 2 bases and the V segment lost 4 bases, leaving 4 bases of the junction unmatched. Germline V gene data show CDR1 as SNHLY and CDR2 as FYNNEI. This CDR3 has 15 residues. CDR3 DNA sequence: TGTGCCAGCAGTGGACAGGGGCTGACTGGAAACACCATATATTTT. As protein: CASSGQGLTGNTIYF.

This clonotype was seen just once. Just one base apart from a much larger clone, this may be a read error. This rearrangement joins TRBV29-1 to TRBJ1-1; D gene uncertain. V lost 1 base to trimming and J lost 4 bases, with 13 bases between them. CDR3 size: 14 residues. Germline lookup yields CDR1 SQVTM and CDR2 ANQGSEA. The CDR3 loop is CSVEGSEMGTEAFF. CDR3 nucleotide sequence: TGCAGCGTTGAAGGGAGCGAAATGGGCACTGAAGCTTTCTTT.

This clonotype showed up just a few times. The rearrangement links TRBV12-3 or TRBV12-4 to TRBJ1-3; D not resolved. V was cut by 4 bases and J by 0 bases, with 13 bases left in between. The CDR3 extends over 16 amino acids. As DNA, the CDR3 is TGTGCCAGCAGTTCCCCCGGGAGGATCTCTGGAAACACCATATATTTT. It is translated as CASSSPGRISGNTIYF.

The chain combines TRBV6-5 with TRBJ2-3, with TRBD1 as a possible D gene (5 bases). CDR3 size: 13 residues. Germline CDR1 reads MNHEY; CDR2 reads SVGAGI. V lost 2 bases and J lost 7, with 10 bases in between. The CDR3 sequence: CASSYRRQYTQYF. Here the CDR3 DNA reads TGTGCCAGCAGTTACAGACGACAGTATACGCAGTATTTT.

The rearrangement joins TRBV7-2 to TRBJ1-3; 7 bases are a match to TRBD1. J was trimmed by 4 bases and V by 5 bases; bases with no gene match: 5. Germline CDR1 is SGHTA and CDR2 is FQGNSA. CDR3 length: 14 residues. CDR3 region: CASSATGRGNTIYF. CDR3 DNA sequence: TGTGCCAGCAGCGCGACAGGGAGGGGAAACACCATATATTTT.

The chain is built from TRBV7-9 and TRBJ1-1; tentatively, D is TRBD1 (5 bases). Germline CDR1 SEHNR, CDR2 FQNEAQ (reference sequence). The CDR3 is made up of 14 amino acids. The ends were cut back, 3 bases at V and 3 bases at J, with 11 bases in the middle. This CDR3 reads CASSFSARDTEAFF. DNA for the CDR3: TGTGCCAGCAGCTTTTCCGCCAGGGACACTGAAGCTTTCTTT.

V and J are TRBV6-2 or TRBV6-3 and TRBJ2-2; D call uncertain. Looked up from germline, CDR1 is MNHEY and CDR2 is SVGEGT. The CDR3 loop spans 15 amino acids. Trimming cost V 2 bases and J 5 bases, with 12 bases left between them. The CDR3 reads CASSYTRRPTGELFF. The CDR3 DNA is TGTGCCAGCAGTTACACCAGGCGTCCTACCGGGGAGCTGTTTTTT.

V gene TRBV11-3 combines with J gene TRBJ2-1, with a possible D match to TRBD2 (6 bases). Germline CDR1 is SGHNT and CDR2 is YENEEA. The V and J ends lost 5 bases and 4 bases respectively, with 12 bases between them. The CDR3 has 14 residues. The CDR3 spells CASSAKEGYNEQFF. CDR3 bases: TGTGCCAGCAGCGCGAAGGAGGGATACAATGAGCAGTTCTTC. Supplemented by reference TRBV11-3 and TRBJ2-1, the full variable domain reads EAGVVQSPRYKIIEKKQPVAFWCNPISGHNTLYWYLQNLGQGPELLIRYENEEAVDDSQLPKDRFSAERLKGVDSTLKIQPAELGDSAVYLCASSAKEGYNEQFFGPGTRLTVL.

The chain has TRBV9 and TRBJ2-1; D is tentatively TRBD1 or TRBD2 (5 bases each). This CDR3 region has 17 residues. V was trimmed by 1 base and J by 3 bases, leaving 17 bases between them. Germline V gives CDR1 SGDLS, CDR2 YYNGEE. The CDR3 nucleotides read TGTGCCAGCAGCGTAACCCCCTCGGGACCCCGCTACAATGAGCAGTTCTTC. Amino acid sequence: CASSVTPSGPRYNEQFF.

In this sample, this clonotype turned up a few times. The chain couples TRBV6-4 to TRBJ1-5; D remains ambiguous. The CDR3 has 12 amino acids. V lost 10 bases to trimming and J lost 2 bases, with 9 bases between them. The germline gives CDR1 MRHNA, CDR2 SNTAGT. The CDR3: CATARGNQPQHF. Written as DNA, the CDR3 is TGTGCCACCGCGCGCGGCAATCAGCCCCAGCATTTT.